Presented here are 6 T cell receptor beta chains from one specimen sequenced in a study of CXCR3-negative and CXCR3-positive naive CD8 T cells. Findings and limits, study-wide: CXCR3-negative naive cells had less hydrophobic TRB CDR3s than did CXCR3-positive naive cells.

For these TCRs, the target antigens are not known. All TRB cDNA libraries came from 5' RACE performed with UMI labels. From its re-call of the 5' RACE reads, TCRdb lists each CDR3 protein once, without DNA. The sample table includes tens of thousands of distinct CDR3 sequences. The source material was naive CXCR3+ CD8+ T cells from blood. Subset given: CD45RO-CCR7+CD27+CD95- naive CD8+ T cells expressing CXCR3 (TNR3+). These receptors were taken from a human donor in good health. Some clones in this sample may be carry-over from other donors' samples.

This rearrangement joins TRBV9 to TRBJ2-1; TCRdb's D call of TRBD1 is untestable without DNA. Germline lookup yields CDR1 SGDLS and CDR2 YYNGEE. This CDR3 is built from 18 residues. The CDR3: CASSETGGPPQYYNEQFF.

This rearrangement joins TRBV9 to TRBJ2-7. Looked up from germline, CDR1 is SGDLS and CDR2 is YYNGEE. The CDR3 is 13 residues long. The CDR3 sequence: CASSVDITGEQYF.

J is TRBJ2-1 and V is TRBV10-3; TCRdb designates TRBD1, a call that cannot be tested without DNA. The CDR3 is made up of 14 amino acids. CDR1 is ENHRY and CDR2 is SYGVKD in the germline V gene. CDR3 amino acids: CAIGPGGSYNEQFF.

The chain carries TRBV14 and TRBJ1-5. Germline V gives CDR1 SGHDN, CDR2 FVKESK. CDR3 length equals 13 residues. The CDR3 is CASSPDSNQPQHF.

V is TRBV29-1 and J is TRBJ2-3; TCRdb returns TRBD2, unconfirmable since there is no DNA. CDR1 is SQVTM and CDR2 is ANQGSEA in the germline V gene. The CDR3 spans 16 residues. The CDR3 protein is CSVEFSSGRGTDTQYF.

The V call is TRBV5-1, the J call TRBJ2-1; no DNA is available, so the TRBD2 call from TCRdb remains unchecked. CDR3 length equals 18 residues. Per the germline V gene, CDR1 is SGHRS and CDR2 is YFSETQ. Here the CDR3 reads CASSYPSDSLNGYNEQFF. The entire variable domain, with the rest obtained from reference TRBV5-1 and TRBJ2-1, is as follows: KAGVTQTPRYLIKTRGQQVTLSCSPISGHRSVSWYQQTPGQGLQFLFEYFSETQRNKGNFPGRFSGRQFSNSRSEMNVSTLELGDSALYLCASSYPSDSLNGYNEQFFGPGTRLTVL.